This TCR beta chain comes out of a study of T cell responses to AZD1222 COVID-19 vaccine. At the level of the study: Pooling of second doses given at about 4 or about 12 weeks was done. Study-wide findings and caveats: Only a handful of AZD1222 recipients, more than 5 in all, had baseline seropositivity. Spike-specific TCR repertoires showed rising breadth and depth after two AZD1222 doses.

Trimming took off 3 bases at V and 5 bases at J, with 6 bases between the two ends. This CDR3 contains 12 residues. Germline-derived CDR1 and CDR2 are KGHDR and SFDVKD. Notes on this clone: Antigen specificity is unknown.

The data were produced by immunoSEQ multiplex PCR, yet TCRdb's version contains in-frame clones alone and is incomplete. The data hold 100,000 to 110,000 clones, with approximately 90% observed a single time. The sequenced sample was peripheral blood, obtained on day 0 of AZD1222 vaccination. The sequence derives from an adult in good health. The rearrangement links TRBV24-1 to TRBJ2-5; D remains ambiguous. CDR3 DNA sequence: TGTGCCACCAGTGATAAAGAGGAGACCCAGTACTTC. This codes for CATSDKEETQYF.